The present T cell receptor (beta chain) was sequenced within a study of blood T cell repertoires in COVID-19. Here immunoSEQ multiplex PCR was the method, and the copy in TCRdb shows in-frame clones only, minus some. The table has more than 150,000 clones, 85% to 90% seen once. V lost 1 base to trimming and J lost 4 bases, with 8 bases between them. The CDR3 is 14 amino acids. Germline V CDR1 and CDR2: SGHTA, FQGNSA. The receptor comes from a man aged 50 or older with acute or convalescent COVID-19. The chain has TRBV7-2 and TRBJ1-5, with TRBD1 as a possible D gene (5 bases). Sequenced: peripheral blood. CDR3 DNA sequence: TGTGCCAGCAGCTTAGTTGGGGGGAATCAGCCCCAGCATTTT. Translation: CASSLVGGNQPQHF.